The 18 T cell receptor beta chains presented below share a single source sample, sequenced in a study of T cells after yellow fever vaccination. From the 5' RACE reads, TCRdb called clonotypes with MiXCR, one entry per CDR3 protein. This sample has 500,000 to 650,000 distinct CDR3 sequences, with approximately 12% found just once. Sequenced here: PBMCs, sampled on the day of the yellow fever booster vaccination. These receptors came from a man aged 25 to 45 who received the YFV17D yellow fever vaccine.

This clonotype was detected only a few times. The chain couples TRBV7-6 to TRBJ2-2; TRBD2 matches 7 bases. The J segment lost 2 bases and the V segment lost 5 bases, leaving 5 bases of the junction unmatched. Per germline, CDR1 SGHVS and CDR2 FNYEAQ. The CDR3 is 15 residues long. CDR3 in DNA: TGTGCCAGCAGCCCAAGGGACTATAACACCGGGGAGCTGTTTTTT. Translation gives CASSPRDYNTGELFF.

The chain has TRBV20-1 and TRBJ2-2, with D tentatively TRBD2 (6 bases). V was shortened by 5 bases and J by 3 bases, with 16 bases between the two germline ends. CDR1 is DFQATT, CDR2 SNEGSKA, per germline (reference sequence). This CDR3 has 15 residues. The CDR3 nucleotides are TGCAGTGCTCAGCGGGCCCTGATCGACACCGGGGAGCTGTTTTTT. Amino acid sequence: CSAQRALIDTGELFF.

This clonotype was seen more than once but under ten times. V gene TRBV2 combines with J gene TRBJ1-5; D may be TRBD1 (5 bases). V was cut by 6 bases and J by 2 bases, with 11 bases left in between. The CDR3 has 14 amino acids. Germline values: CDR1 SNHLY, CDR2 FYNNEI. CDR3 sequence: CASSAQVGNQPQHF. The CDR3 region has the DNA TGTGCCAGCAGCGCACAGGTGGGCAATCAGCCCCAGCATTTT. The complete variable domain, with remaining parts taken from reference TRBV2 and TRBJ1-5, reads EPEVTQTPSHQVTQMGQEVILRCVPISNHLYFYWYRQILGQKVEFLVSFYNNEISEKSEIFDDQFSVERPDGSNFTLKIRSTKLEDSAMYFCASSAQVGNQPQHFGDGTRLSIL.

The chain combines TRBV5-1 with TRBJ2-1, with 8 bases that match TRBD2. V shed 0 bases and J 5 bases; nucleotides not matched to a gene: 1. CDR1 and CDR2 (germline): SGHRS, YFSETQ. This CDR3 has 14 residues. This chain's CDR3 is CASSLVLADNEQFF. The CDR3 DNA is TGCGCCAGCAGCTTGGTACTAGCGGACAATGAGCAGTTCTTC.

The table lists this clonotype with a few counts. The J gene is TRBJ1-6, the V gene TRBV28; D is uncertain. CDR3 length: 14 residues. Germline-derived CDR1 and CDR2 are MDHEN and SYDVKM. Trimming left V 7 bases short and J 9 bases short, with 16 bases between. This CDR3 is CASTRTRSISPLHF. In nucleotides, the CDR3 is TGTGCCAGCACTAGGACGAGGTCTATTTCACCCCTCCACTTT.

This clonotype has just a few counts. The rearrangement joins TRBV5-1 to TRBJ2-7; D gene unclear. Germline V gives CDR1 SGHRS, CDR2 YFSETQ. This CDR3 region has 13 residues. V lost 0 bases to trimming and J lost 6 bases, with 10 bases between them. The CDR3 DNA is TGCGCCAGCAGCTTGGGCCCGGCCGGCGAGCAGTACTTC. Translated: CASSLGPAGEQYF. Based on the CDR3 plus reference TRBV5-1 and TRBJ2-7, the full variable domain is KAGVTQTPRYLIKTRGQQVTLSCSPISGHRSVSWYQQTPGQGLQFLFEYFSETQRNKGNFPGRFSGRQFSNSRSEMNVSTLELGDSALYLCASSLGPAGEQYFGPGTRLTVT.

This clonotype was counted many times. The chain has TRBV30 and TRBJ2-1; the match to TRBD2 covers 15 bases. CDR1 is GTSNPN and CDR2 is SVGIG in the germline V gene (reference sequence). This CDR3 has 15 amino acids. Trimming at V came to 3 bases and at J to 8 bases, leaving 5 bases not matched to a gene. The CDR3 sequence: CAWRGGTSGRYEQFF. The CDR3 nucleotides are TGTGCCTGGAGGGGCGGGACTAGCGGGAGGTATGAGCAGTTCTTC.

This clonotype showed up just a few times. The chain is built from TRBV9 and TRBJ2-3, with D possibly matching TRBD2 (6 bases). Trimming took off 3 bases at V and 4 bases at J, with 12 bases between the two ends. The germline V gene encodes CDR1 SGDLS and CDR2 YYNGEE. This CDR3 comprises 14 residues. CDR3 amino acids: CASSGLAIADTQYF. The CDR3 DNA reads TGTGCCAGCAGCGGTCTAGCGATTGCAGATACGCAGTATTTT.

The V and J genes are TRBV6-5 and TRBJ1-1; TRBD1 is a possible D gene (6 bases). Germline CDR1 MNHEY, CDR2 SVGAGI. The length of the CDR3 is 15 residues. Trimming stripped 4 bases from V and 2 bases from J, with 14 bases between. The CDR3 loop is CASSSFWGANTEAFF. The CDR3 nucleotides read TGTGCCAGCAGTTCTTTCTGGGGGGCAAACACTGAAGCTTTCTTT.

This clonotype turned up a few times. The V gene is TRBV20-1, the J gene TRBJ2-2; D not certain. This CDR3 comprises 15 residues. The germline CDR1 and CDR2 sequences are DFQATT and SNEGSKA (reference sequence). The ends were cut back, 3 bases at V and 2 bases at J, with 13 bases in the middle. In DNA form, the CDR3 reads TGCAGTGCTAGTCTTGCGAGCCTCAACACCGGGGAGCTGTTTTTT. This encodes CSASLASLNTGELFF.

This clonotype was found many times. This chain connects TRBV11-2 to TRBJ2-3; 8 bases fit TRBD2. Germline CDR1 is SGHAT and CDR2 is FQNNGV. The CDR3 contains 15 residues. The J segment lost 1 base and the V segment lost 3 bases, leaving 3 bases of the junction unmatched. The CDR3, as DNA: TGTGCCAGCAGCTTTGGAGCGGGGGGCACAGATACGCAGTATTTT. Its translation is CASSFGAGGTDTQYF.

The gene calls are TRBV12-3 or TRBV12-4 and TRBJ2-7; 10 bases match TRBD2. The CDR3 is made up of 12 amino acids. V lost 6 bases and J lost 6; bases outside the gene matches: 2. For the CDR3, the DNA is TGTGCCAGCAGCATAGCGGGAGGCGAGCAGTACTTC. Protein product: CASSIAGGEQYF.

This clonotype was picked up a small number of times. The chain links TRBV6-2 or TRBV6-3 to TRBJ1-4; TRBD1 agrees at 7 bases. The CDR3 is made up of 16 amino acids. Losses at the gene ends were 5 bases for V and 2 bases for J; bases not matched to a gene: 8. Germline V gene sequence: CDR1 MNHEY, CDR2 SVGEGT. The CDR3 loop is CASSDRSGGTNEKLFF. The DNA of the CDR3 is TGTGCCAGCAGTGATCGATCAGGGGGTACTAATGAAAAACTGTTTTTT.

In this sample, this clonotype turned up a few times. This CDR3 reads CAGSDPGQVLYEQYF. The CDR3 DNA reads as TGTGCCGGGTCGGACCCGGGACAGGTTCTCTACGAGCAGTACTTC. The V call is TRBV6-1, the J call TRBJ2-7; 8 nucleotides match TRBD1. Germline loops: CDR1 MNHNS, CDR2 SASEGT. The CDR3 consists of 15 residues. The V segment lost 11 bases and the J segment 3 bases; nucleotides outside the gene matches: 15.

The chain carries TRBV12-3 or TRBV12-4 and TRBJ2-1; D gene unclear. The CDR3 sequence is 13 residues long. V was shortened by 2 bases and J by 8 bases, with 10 bases between the two germline ends. The CDR3 loop is CASSLYPWDEQFF. The CDR3 nucleotides read TGTGCCAGCAGTTTATATCCTTGGGATGAGCAGTTCTTC.

For the CDR3, the DNA is TGTGCCAGCAACTCCCGCGGGAGATTCTCCTACGAGCAGTACTTC. Translating it yields CASNSRGRFSYEQYF. V is TRBV7-8 and J is TRBJ2-7; 7 nucleotides agree with TRBD2. CDR3 length: 15 amino acids. The J segment lost 0 bases and the V segment lost 7 bases, leaving 9 bases of the junction unmatched. The germline V gene encodes CDR1 SGHVS and CDR2 FQNEAQ. Using reference TRBV7-8 and TRBJ2-7 for the parts outside the CDR3, the full variable domain is GAGVSQSPRYKVAKRGQDVALRCDPISGHVSLFWYQQALGQGPEFLTYFQNEAQLDKSGLPSDRFFAERPEGSVSTLKIQRTQQEDSAVYLCASNSRGRFSYEQYFGPGTRLTVT.

This clonotype was seen more than once but under ten times. The chain carries TRBV5-1 and TRBJ2-1; 8 nucleotides agree with TRBD2. Trimming took 2 bases from V and 7 from J; bases not matched to a gene: 11. The CDR3 totals 16 residues. CDR1 and CDR2 (germline): SGHRS, YFSETQ. CDR3 in amino acids: CASSLTGLGMGNEQFF. The CDR3, as DNA: TGCGCCAGCAGCTTAACGGGACTAGGGATGGGTAATGAGCAGTTCTTC.

This clonotype has a handful of counts. The chain joins TRBV27 to TRBJ2-3; 10 nucleotides line up with TRBD2. The CDR3 sequence is 17 residues long. CDR1 is MNHEY, CDR2 SMNVEV, per germline (reference sequence). V dropped 2 bases and J dropped 3; count of bases not matched to a gene: 8. The CDR3 coding sequence is TGTGCCAGCAGTTTAAGGCTAGCGGGAGTGAAAACAGATACGCAGTATTTT. Amino acids: CASSLRLAGVKTDTQYF.